This TCR beta chain was sequenced in a study of blood T cell repertoires in COVID-19. Across the study: Specimens from acute and convalescent COVID-19 originated in the United States, Italy and Spain. T cells, B-cell-depleted T cells, or PBMCs provided the cDNA or gDNA that served as material.

Per the original methods: Amplification from reference gene primers served as the basis for estimated nucleated cell counts. Sequencing used immunoSEQ multiplex PCR; TCRdb keeps in-frame clones, though not all of them. That table furnishes V, J and clone size, whereas the DNA furnished D and trimming. The sample holds roughly 150,000 clones, about 88% seen once. The V end was cut by 3 bases, the J end by 5 bases, with 17 bases between. Germline V CDR1 and CDR2: MDHEN, SYDVKM. The CDR3 contains 16 residues. Patients in Seattle were enrolled during active infection, then followed longitudinally. The specimen sequenced was peripheral blood. V usage is TRBV28 and J usage is TRBJ1-5; a weak D match, TRBD1 (6 bases). This receptor was obtained from a woman aged 45-65 years with COVID-19, enrolled during active disease. The CDR3: CASSFLGGGGYQPQHF. The CDR3 DNA reads as TGTGCCAGCAGTTTCCTCGGGGGGGGCGGATATCAGCCCCAGCATTTT.